This T cell receptor beta chain was documented in a study of shared T cell receptors in the human thymus. The assay was immunoSEQ multiplex PCR, and TCRdb's table has in-frame clones only and misses some. Of more than 550,000 clones in the sample, 70% to 90% were seen once. Trimming cost V 5 bases and J 0 bases; bases outside gene matches: 17. The CDR3 runs to 19 residues. Germline V gives CDR1 SEHNR, CDR2 FQNEAQ (reference sequence). The same data also contributed to another study, on human thymus T cells. As reported in that work: The thymus was resected at corrective cardiac surgery. Repertoires from thymus and blood appeared to show biased V and J gene usage.

This TCR came from a boy younger than two with a congenital heart defect. Sequences were obtained from thymocytes. The chain recombines TRBV7-9 with TRBJ1-2; 8 bases align to TRBD1. CDR3 loop: CASSKNPYQRTGPNYGYTF. The CDR3 bases are TGTGCCAGCAGCAAAAACCCCTATCAGCGGACAGGGCCTAACTATGGCTACACCTTC. The complete variable domain, with remaining parts taken from reference TRBV7-9 and TRBJ1-2, reads DTGVSQNPRHKITKRGQNVTFRCDPISEHNRLYWYRQTLGQGPEFLTYFQNEAQLEKSRLLSDRFSAERPKGSFSTLEIQRTEQGDSAMYLCASSKNPYQRTGPNYGYTFGSGTRLTVV.